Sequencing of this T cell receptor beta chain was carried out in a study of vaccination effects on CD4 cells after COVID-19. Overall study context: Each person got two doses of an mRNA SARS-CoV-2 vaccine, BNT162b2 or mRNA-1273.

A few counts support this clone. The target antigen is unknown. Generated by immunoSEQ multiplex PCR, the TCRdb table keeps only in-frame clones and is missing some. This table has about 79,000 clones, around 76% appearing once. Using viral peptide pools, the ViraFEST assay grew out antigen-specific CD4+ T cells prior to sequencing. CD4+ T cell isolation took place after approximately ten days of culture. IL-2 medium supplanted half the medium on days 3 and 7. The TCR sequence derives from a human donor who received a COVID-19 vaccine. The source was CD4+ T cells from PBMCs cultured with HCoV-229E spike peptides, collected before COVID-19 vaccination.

The CDR3 coding sequence is TGTGCCAGCAGCCCCGGGGGGCGGGAGCAGTACGTC. Protein: CASSPGGREQYV. The chain recombines TRBV6-6 with TRBJ2-7; D might be TRBD2 (7 bases). CDR1 and CDR2 from the germline V gene are MNHNY and SVGAGI (reference sequence). Trimming took 6 bases from V and 7 from J, leaving 13 bases between them. The CDR3 length is 12 residues.